The rows below give T cell receptor beta chains drawn from one sample of a study of CD8 T cells in Susac syndrome. TCRdb reprocessed the immunoSEQ multiplex PCR reads with MiXCR, giving one entry per CDR3 protein. The table lists 250,000 to 300,000 distinct CDR3 sequences, around nine tenths of them singletons. Sequences were obtained from CD8+ T cells from PBMCs. The receptors here all came from a human donor with multiple sclerosis. Both conserved end residues are part of each CDR3. A D gene is named only where the DNA matches it firmly. Clone size is shown for a subset of rows, as once, few, many or a class of expanded clone.

v_call: TRBV6-2/TRBV6-3; clone_size: .; d_call: TRBD1; j_call: TRBJ2-3; cdr3_aa: CASSYTGQGADTQYF; cdr3_nt: TGTGCCAGCAGTTACACGGGACAGGGAGCAGATACGCAGTATTTT
v_call: TRBV7-8; clone_size: .; d_call: TRBD1; j_call: TRBJ2-7; cdr3_aa: CASSLVGQPYEQYF; cdr3_nt: TGTGCCAGCAGCTTAGTGGGACAGCCCTACGAGCAGTACTTC
v_call: TRBV4-2; clone_size: .; d_call: .; j_call: TRBJ2-2; cdr3_aa: CASSPWVDPNTGELFF; cdr3_nt: TGTGCCAGCAGCCCCTGGGTAGACCCCAACACCGGGGAGCTGTTTTTT
v_call: TRBV20-1; clone_size: once; d_call: .; j_call: TRBJ2-2; cdr3_aa: CSARIVQANTGELFF; cdr3_nt: TGCAGTGCTAGAATAGTCCAGGCGAACACCGGGGAGCTGTTTTTT
v_call: TRBV7-3; clone_size: .; d_call: .; j_call: TRBJ2-3; cdr3_aa: CASSSHFGDPDTQYF; cdr3_nt: TGTGCCAGCAGCTCCCACTTTGGGGACCCAGATACGCAGTATTTT
v_call: TRBV29-1; clone_size: .; d_call: .; j_call: TRBJ2-1; cdr3_aa: CSVDGLARETVTYNEQFF; cdr3_nt: TGCAGCGTTGATGGCCTAGCCCGGGAGACTGTAACCTACAATGAGCAGTTCTTC
v_call: TRBV4-3; clone_size: .; d_call: TRBD1; j_call: TRBJ2-1; cdr3_aa: CASSRTGTGDYNEQFF; cdr3_nt: TGCGCCAGCAGCCGAACCGGGACAGGGGACTACAATGAGCAGTTCTTC
v_call: TRBV20-1; clone_size: .; d_call: TRBD1; j_call: TRBJ2-5; cdr3_aa: CSAMTGAATQYF; cdr3_nt: TGCAGTGCAATGACAGGGGCCGCCACCCAGTACTTC
v_call: TRBV15; clone_size: .; d_call: .; j_call: TRBJ1-6; cdr3_aa: CATSTRTDSPLHF; cdr3_nt: TGTGCCACCAGCACCCGGACCGACTCACCCCTCCACTTT
v_call: TRBV7-6; clone_size: .; d_call: .; j_call: TRBJ1-4; cdr3_aa: CASSLDSGIGIEKLFF; cdr3_nt: TGTGCCAGCAGCTTAGATTCGGGAATCGGGATTGAAAAACTGTTTTTT
v_call: TRBV6-5; clone_size: .; d_call: .; j_call: TRBJ2-1; cdr3_aa: CASSYSGGPGNEQFF; cdr3_nt: TGTGCCAGCAGTTACTCGGGGGGGCCAGGGAATGAGCAGTTCTTC
v_call: TRBV6-1; clone_size: .; d_call: TRBD1; j_call: TRBJ2-7; cdr3_aa: CANGEGTGVYEQYF; cdr3_nt: TGTGCCAACGGAGAGGGGACAGGGGTCTACGAGCAGTACTTC
v_call: TRBV27; clone_size: .; d_call: .; j_call: TRBJ2-1; cdr3_aa: CASSLSRGGMFYNEQFF; cdr3_nt: TGTGCCAGCAGTTTAAGCAGGGGAGGTATGTTCTACAATGAGCAGTTCTTC
v_call: TRBV4-3; clone_size: .; d_call: .; j_call: TRBJ1-6; cdr3_aa: CASSPSSTVNSPLHF; cdr3_nt: TGCGCCAGCAGCCCCTCTTCCACAGTTAATTCACCCCTCCACTTT
v_call: TRBV28; clone_size: .; d_call: .; j_call: TRBJ2-2; cdr3_aa: CASIRAGELFF; cdr3_nt: TGTGCCAGCATCCGTGCAGGGGAGCTGTTTTTT
v_call: TRBV6-1; clone_size: few; d_call: TRBD1; j_call: TRBJ2-5; cdr3_aa: CASSQQGYKETQYF; cdr3_nt: TGTGCCAGCAGTCAACAGGGGTATAAAGAGACCCAGTACTTC
v_call: TRBV20-1; clone_size: .; d_call: .; j_call: TRBJ2-7; cdr3_aa: CSARDMAEQYF; cdr3_nt: TGCAGTGCTAGAGATATGGCGGAGCAGTACTTC
v_call: TRBV4-2; clone_size: .; d_call: .; j_call: TRBJ2-7; cdr3_aa: CASSQETSGNLFAEQYF; cdr3_nt: TGTGCCAGCAGCCAAGAAACCTCAGGGAACCTATTCGCCGAGCAGTACTTC
v_call: TRBV19; clone_size: .; d_call: TRBD1; j_call: TRBJ1-2; cdr3_aa: CAAHSPGQGNYGYTF; cdr3_nt: TGTGCCGCGCACTCACCGGGACAGGGGAACTATGGCTACACCTTC
v_call: TRBV11-2; clone_size: .; d_call: .; j_call: TRBJ1-5; cdr3_aa: CASSPSGGLGQPQHF; cdr3_nt: TGTGCCAGCAGCCCGTCGGGGGGGCTAGGTCAGCCCCAGCATTTT
v_call: TRBV30; clone_size: .; d_call: .; j_call: TRBJ2-2; cdr3_aa: CAARRGRQSNTGELFF; cdr3_nt: TGTGCCGCCCGTAGAGGGAGGCAGTCGAACACCGGGGAGCTGTTTTTT
v_call: TRBV29-1; clone_size: .; d_call: TRBD1; j_call: TRBJ2-7; cdr3_aa: CSGFGQGGHEQYF; cdr3_nt: TGCAGCGGTTTCGGACAGGGGGGCCACGAGCAGTACTTC
v_call: TRBV20-1; clone_size: once; d_call: TRBD2; j_call: TRBJ2-1; cdr3_aa: CSARASLAGVHLGPERSYNEQFF; cdr3_nt: TGCAGTGCTCGAGCTTCACTAGCGGGAGTTCACCTAGGCCCCGAGCGCTCCTACAATGAGCAGTTCTTC
v_call: TRBV27; clone_size: .; d_call: TRBD2; j_call: TRBJ2-5; cdr3_aa: CASSLIRGGRRQETQYF; cdr3_nt: TGTGCCAGCAGTTTAATTAGGGGCGGGAGGCGTCAAGAGACCCAGTACTTC
v_call: TRBV19; clone_size: .; d_call: .; j_call: TRBJ2-1; cdr3_aa: CASGDGSIGEQFF; cdr3_nt: TGTGCCAGTGGCGACGGCTCTATCGGTGAGCAGTTCTTC
v_call: TRBV5-1; clone_size: .; d_call: .; j_call: TRBJ2-7; cdr3_aa: CASSSEGRSYEQYF; cdr3_nt: TGCGCCAGCAGCTCCGAGGGCCGCTCCTACGAGCAGTACTTC
v_call: TRBV4-3; clone_size: .; d_call: .; j_call: TRBJ1-1; cdr3_aa: CASSQNLGGLAEAFF; cdr3_nt: TGCGCCAGCAGCCAAAACTTAGGCGGATTGGCTGAAGCTTTCTTT
v_call: TRBV20-1; clone_size: once; d_call: .; j_call: TRBJ1-2; cdr3_aa: CSAAHEQGWGDYGYTF; cdr3_nt: TGCAGTGCTGCGCACGAACAGGGATGGGGAGACTATGGCTACACCTTC
v_call: TRBV9; clone_size: .; d_call: TRBD2; j_call: TRBJ2-1; cdr3_aa: CASSAGRAGHEQFF; cdr3_nt: TGTGCCAGCAGCGCCGGTCGAGCGGGGCATGAGCAGTTCTTC
v_call: TRBV7-9; clone_size: .; d_call: .; j_call: TRBJ1-1; cdr3_aa: CASSTSPEAFF; cdr3_nt: TGTGCCAGCAGCACGTCTCCTGAAGCTTTCTTT
v_call: TRBV20-1; clone_size: .; d_call: TRBD2; j_call: TRBJ2-3; cdr3_aa: CSARDLIAGALSTDTQYF; cdr3_nt: TGCAGTGCTAGAGATCTAATAGCGGGGGCCTTAAGCACAGATACGCAGTATTTT
v_call: TRBV28; clone_size: .; d_call: .; j_call: TRBJ2-7; cdr3_aa: CASSLRVKSYEQYF; cdr3_nt: TGTGCCAGCAGTTTACGCGTAAAGTCCTACGAGCAGTACTTC
v_call: TRBV5-6; clone_size: .; d_call: .; j_call: TRBJ1-3; cdr3_aa: CASSLLLTSGNTIYF; cdr3_nt: TGTGCCAGCAGCTTGCTCCTCACCTCTGGAAACACCATATATTTT
v_call: TRBV28; clone_size: .; d_call: TRBD1; j_call: TRBJ1-2; cdr3_aa: CASSPDRGYGYTF; cdr3_nt: TGTGCCAGCAGCCCGGACAGGGGGTACGGCTACACCTTC
v_call: TRBV7-2; clone_size: .; d_call: .; j_call: TRBJ2-7; cdr3_aa: CASSLGSGWSSYEQYF; cdr3_nt: TGTGCCAGCAGCTTAGGCAGCGGATGGAGCTCCTACGAGCAGTACTTC
v_call: TRBV3-1; clone_size: .; d_call: .; j_call: TRBJ2-1; cdr3_aa: CASSSSAGHNEQFF; cdr3_nt: TGTGCCAGCAGCTCGTCAGCGGGTCACAATGAGCAGTTCTTC
v_call: TRBV6-4; clone_size: once; d_call: TRBD2; j_call: TRBJ2-1; cdr3_aa: CASSDASGDYNEQFF; cdr3_nt: TGTGCCAGCAGTGACGCTAGCGGGGACTACAATGAGCAGTTCTTC
v_call: TRBV11-2; clone_size: .; d_call: .; j_call: TRBJ1-4; cdr3_aa: CASSRRGTATNEKLFF; cdr3_nt: TGTGCCAGCAGCCGACGGGGGACTGCAACTAATGAAAAACTGTTTTTT
v_call: TRBV4-3; clone_size: .; d_call: TRBD2; j_call: TRBJ2-1; cdr3_aa: CASSLGLGDGEQFF; cdr3_nt: TGCGCCAGCAGCCTTGGACTAGGGGACGGGGAGCAGTTCTTC
v_call: TRBV30; clone_size: .; d_call: .; j_call: TRBJ2-7; cdr3_aa: CAWSRTGYSYEQYF; cdr3_nt: TGTGCCTGGAGTAGAACAGGCTACTCCTACGAGCAGTACTTC
v_call: TRBV4-1; clone_size: .; d_call: .; j_call: TRBJ2-1; cdr3_aa: CASSQPGNEQFF; cdr3_nt: TGCGCCAGCAGCCAACCAGGTAATGAGCAGTTCTTC
v_call: TRBV5-5; clone_size: .; d_call: .; j_call: TRBJ2-5; cdr3_aa: CASSLRTRDRQETQYF; cdr3_nt: TGTGCCAGCAGCTTACGTACCCGGGACCGCCAAGAGACCCAGTACTTC
v_call: TRBV6-1; clone_size: .; d_call: .; j_call: TRBJ2-7; cdr3_aa: CASSEVAPYEQYF; cdr3_nt: TGTGCCAGCAGTGAGGTAGCTCCCTACGAGCAGTACTTC
v_call: TRBV28; clone_size: .; d_call: .; j_call: TRBJ2-2; cdr3_aa: CASSLRSRGPGELFF; cdr3_nt: TGTGCCAGCAGTTTGCGGTCCCGAGGACCCGGGGAGCTGTTTTTT
v_call: TRBV6-1; clone_size: .; d_call: .; j_call: TRBJ2-1; cdr3_aa: CASTQSLDEQFF; cdr3_nt: TGTGCCAGCACCCAGTCCTTGGATGAGCAGTTCTTC
v_call: TRBV5-1; clone_size: .; d_call: .; j_call: TRBJ2-7; cdr3_aa: CASSLDREPGQYF; cdr3_nt: TGCGCCAGCAGCTTGGACAGGGAACCCGGGCAGTACTTC
v_call: TRBV28; clone_size: .; d_call: .; j_call: TRBJ2-2; cdr3_aa: CASSFFGPLDTGELFF; cdr3_nt: TGTGCCAGCAGTTTTTTCGGGCCCCTGGACACCGGGGAGCTGTTTTTT
v_call: TRBV20-1; clone_size: .; d_call: .; j_call: TRBJ1-1; cdr3_aa: CSARGGEDSLAAFF; cdr3_nt: TGCAGTGCTAGAGGAGGTGAGGACAGTCTTGCAGCTTTCTTT